This TCR beta chain comes out of a study of cytomegalovirus exposure and HLA in healthy donors. The V and J ends lost 2 bases and 2 bases respectively, with 9 bases between them. The CDR3 length is 14 residues. Germline CDR1 and CDR2: SNHLY and FYNNEI. The PCR employed 60 Vbeta primers together with 13 Jbeta primers. Using immunoSEQ multiplex PCR, the repertoire was profiled, and TCRdb retains in-frame clones only, with some absent. The listing records tens of thousands of clones. Study results and limitations: The likely explanation for a cluster of highly shared sequence variants was sequencing artifact. Reportedly, diagnosis of cytomegalovirus status by the classifier showed high specificity and sensitivity.

Comments on this clone: Its specificity is unknown.

There were likely unrecorded immune exposures, though donors were nominally healthy when sampled. This clonotype was obtained from a man aged 40-49 years in good health and CMV-seronegative. This chain links TRBV2 with TRBJ1-2, with D perhaps matching TRBD1 (6 bases). Sequencing used PBMCs. The CDR3 loop is CASSEYTGNYGYTF. The CDR3 nucleotides read TGTGCCAGCAGTGAATATACAGGGAACTATGGCTACACCTTC.